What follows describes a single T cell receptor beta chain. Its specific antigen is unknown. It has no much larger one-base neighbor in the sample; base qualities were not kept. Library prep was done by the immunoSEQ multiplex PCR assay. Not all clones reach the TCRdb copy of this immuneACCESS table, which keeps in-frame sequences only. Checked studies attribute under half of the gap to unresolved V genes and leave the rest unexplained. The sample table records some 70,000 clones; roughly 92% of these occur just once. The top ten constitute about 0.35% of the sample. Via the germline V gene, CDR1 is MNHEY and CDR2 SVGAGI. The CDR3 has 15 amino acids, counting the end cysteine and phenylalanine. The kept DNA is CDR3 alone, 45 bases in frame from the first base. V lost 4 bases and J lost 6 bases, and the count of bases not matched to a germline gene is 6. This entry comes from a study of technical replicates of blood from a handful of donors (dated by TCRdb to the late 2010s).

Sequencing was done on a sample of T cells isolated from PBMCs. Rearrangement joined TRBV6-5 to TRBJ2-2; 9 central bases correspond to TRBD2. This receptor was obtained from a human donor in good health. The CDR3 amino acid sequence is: CASSSRAGGAGELFF. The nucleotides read TGTGCCAGCAGTTCCCGAGCGGGGGGCGCCGGGGAGCTGTTTTTT.